A single T cell receptor beta chain is shown here with its context. These data originate in a study of blood T cell repertoires in COVID-19. Per the authors' pipeline: Estimated nucleated cell counts came from reference gene primer amplification. TCRdb keeps only in-frame clones here, not all; method: immunoSEQ multiplex PCR. Clone size and V and J calls were adopted from that table, with D and trimming inferred from the DNA. The sample lists around 200,000 clones, around 80% occurring once. Specimen: peripheral blood. The source is a woman aged 80 or over with active or convalescent COVID-19.

CDR3 amino acids: CASSLSRTPGETQYF. The CDR3 DNA is TGTGCCAGCAGCTTAAGCCGGACTCCCGGGGAGACCCAGTACTTC. The V gene is TRBV7-2, the J gene TRBJ2-5; tentative D call: TRBD2 (5 bases). Trimming left V 2 bases short and J 5 bases short, with 15 bases between. The germline gives CDR1 SGHTA, CDR2 FQGNSA. The CDR3 extends over 15 amino acids.